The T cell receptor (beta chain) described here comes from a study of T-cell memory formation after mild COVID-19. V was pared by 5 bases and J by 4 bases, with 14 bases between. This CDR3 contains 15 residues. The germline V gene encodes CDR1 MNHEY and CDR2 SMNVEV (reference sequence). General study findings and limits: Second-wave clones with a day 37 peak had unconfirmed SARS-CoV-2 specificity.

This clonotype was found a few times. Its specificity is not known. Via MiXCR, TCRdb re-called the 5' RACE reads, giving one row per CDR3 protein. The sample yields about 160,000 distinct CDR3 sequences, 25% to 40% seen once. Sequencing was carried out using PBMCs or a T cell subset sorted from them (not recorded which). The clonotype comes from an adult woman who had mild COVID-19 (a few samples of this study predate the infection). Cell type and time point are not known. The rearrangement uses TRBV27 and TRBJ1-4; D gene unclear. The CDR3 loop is CASSPKTSSNEKLFF. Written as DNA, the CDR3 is TGTGCCAGCAGTCCCAAGACATCGAGTAATGAAAAACTGTTTTTT. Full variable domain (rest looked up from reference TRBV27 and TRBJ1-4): EAQVTQNPRYLITVTGKKLTVTCSQNMNHEYMSWYRQDPGLGLRQIYYSMNVEVTDKGDVPEGYKVSRKEKRNFPLILESPSPNQTSLYFCASSPKTSSNEKLFFGSGTQLSVL.